This T cell receptor beta chain was identified during a study of T cells in women clearing cervical HPV infection. The wider study: For cases, blood was sampled a median about 160 days after lesion detection, interquartile range 90 to 200 days. HLA type stays a possible confounder, typing being limited.

Study-wide points: Associations may precede or follow infection; HPV-specific or memory T cells were not isolated.

Profiled with immunoSEQ multiplex PCR; TCRdb holds only in-frame clones, not every one. Here the sample table reports tens of thousands of clones. With regard to this clone: Its cognate antigen is unknown. The sample carries other DNA sequences with the same CDR3.

The clonotype comes from a woman aged 18 to 75 with a cervical HPV16 infection that either progressed to CIN3+ or cleared (not recorded which). Sequencing was performed on blood buffy coat.

The CDR3 loop is CASSTGTGASGNTIYF. Incomplete CDR3 DNA: TGTGCCAGCAGCACCGGGACAGGGGCCTCTGGAAACACC. The chain couples TRBV2 to TRBJ1-3; 10 bases match TRBD1. The read comes to an end 3 residues before the CDR3 does, leaving the germline J gene to fill in the end. V dropped 6 bases and J dropped 0; count of bases not matched to a gene: 5. Germline V gene sequence: CDR1 SNHLY, CDR2 FYNNEI. The CDR3 contains 16 residues.